A selection of T cell receptor beta chains follows, all from one sample in a study of response to subunit inactivated influenza vaccine. TCRdb re-called the RT-PCR reads through MiXCR, storing one row per CDR3 protein. Counted here are some 480,000 distinct CDR3 sequences, around 9.9% occurring once; the ten biggest clones make up approximately 12%. This specimen was PBMCs from blood, taken roughly 45 days after vaccination. The receptor source for this set is a middle-aged man who received an inactivated influenza vaccine. The conserved cysteine and the conserved F or W are not part of the CDR3 here.

TRBJ2-7	TRBV28	ASSLVRGRSSSYEQY
TRBJ2-7	TRBV30	AWSVGGTQDEQY
TRBJ2-1	TRBV24-1	ATSDAWRAHNEQF
TRBJ1-1	TRBV12-3/TRBV12-4	ASSQSGTGLVGTEAF
TRBJ2-1	TRBV12-3/TRBV12-4	ATTSGTGTSGRENEQF
TRBJ2-7	TRBV27	ASSTSTSGSYEQY
TRBJ2-2	TRBV5-4	ASSPPGQSWNTGELF
TRBJ2-2	TRBV11-1	ASSLTRTLRVGTGELF
TRBJ2-1	TRBV20-1	SANFRVLLSNEQF
TRBJ2-4	TRBV11-2	ASSLEGQGEGVQY
TRBJ2-5	TRBV7-2	ASSRGHYQETQY
TRBJ2-5	TRBV20-1	SAPTGQGLHRYQETQY
TRBJ2-3	TRBV6-1	ASSVTGTDTQY
TRBJ2-7	TRBV11-2	ASSFHTGTGNYEQY
TRBJ2-5	TRBV29-1	SVGREGETQY
TRBJ1-1	TRBV12-3/TRBV12-4	ASRQWGMNTEAF
TRBJ2-7	TRBV5-6	ASSLMGTEQY
TRBJ2-1	TRBV10-3	ASRDSLGEQF
TRBJ2-3	TRBV7-9	ASILSSGGVSDTQY
TRBJ1-5	TRBV12-3/TRBV12-4	ASSRNPRGSNQPQH
TRBJ1-2	TRBV18	ASSPAGTAGNGYT
TRBJ2-7	TRBV7-2	ASSTGTQPYEQY
TRBJ2-1	TRBV20-1	SGEDYNEQF
TRBJ1-5	TRBV20-1	SARVTGSNQPQH
TRBJ2-1	TRBV7-8	ASSLAASWSYNEQF
TRBJ2-3	TRBV5-6	ASSHTRTDTQY
TRBJ2-1	TRBV7-6	ASSLGTVGEQF
TRBJ2-7	TRBV7-8	ASNSWGSSYEQY
TRBJ2-1	TRBV20-1	SASSPGAASEQF
TRBJ2-2	TRBV21-1	ASSNPRRGGTGELF
TRBJ2-7	TRBV5-1	ASSLNRVVTSYEQY
TRBJ1-5	TRBV12-3/TRBV12-4	ASSFRAINQPQH
TRBJ2-7	TRBV12-3/TRBV12-4	ASRKWGYEQY
TRBJ2-7	TRBV28	ASSLSQGTDSYEQY
TRBJ1-2	TRBV5-5	ASSLAGTEIYGYT
TRBJ2-6	TRBV12-3/TRBV12-4	ASSFPGGFGANVLT
TRBJ2-1	TRBV18	ASSPPRGPDNEQF
TRBJ2-7	TRBV6-1	ATKRGQTSSYEQY
TRBJ1-6	TRBV7-8	ASSLELQGTLH
TRBJ2-3	TRBV5-1	ASSTGTGGDTQY
TRBJ2-7	TRBV6-4	ASSDSRGYYEQY
TRBJ2-6	TRBV10-3	AISQGVTGANVLT
TRBJ2-1	TRBV3-1	ASSQDPGQGRNEQF
TRBJ2-1	TRBV12-3/TRBV12-4	ASSLASSRINEQF